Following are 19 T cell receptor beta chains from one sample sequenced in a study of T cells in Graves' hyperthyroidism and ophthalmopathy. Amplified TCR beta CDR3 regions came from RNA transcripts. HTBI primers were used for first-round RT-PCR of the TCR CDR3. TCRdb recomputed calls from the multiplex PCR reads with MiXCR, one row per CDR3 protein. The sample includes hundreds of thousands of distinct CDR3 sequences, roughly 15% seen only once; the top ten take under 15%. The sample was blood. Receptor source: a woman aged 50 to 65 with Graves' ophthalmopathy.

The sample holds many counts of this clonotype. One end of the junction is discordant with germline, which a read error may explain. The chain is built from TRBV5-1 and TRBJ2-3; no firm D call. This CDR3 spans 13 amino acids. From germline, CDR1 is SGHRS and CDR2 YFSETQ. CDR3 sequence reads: CASSLRGTDTQYF. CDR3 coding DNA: TGTGCCAGCAGCCTCCGAGGCACAGATACGCAGTATTTT.

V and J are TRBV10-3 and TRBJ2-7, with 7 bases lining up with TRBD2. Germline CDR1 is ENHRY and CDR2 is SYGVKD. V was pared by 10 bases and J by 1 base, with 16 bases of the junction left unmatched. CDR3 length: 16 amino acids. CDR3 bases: TGTGCCACCTCTGGATGGGGTGGGAGGGAGTCCTACGAGCAGTACTTC. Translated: CATSGWGGRESYEQYF.

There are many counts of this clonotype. The CDR3 coding sequence is TGTGCCACCAGTGATGGAAGAAAGAACACTGAAGCTTTCTTT. Its protein product is CATSDGRKNTEAFF. The chain carries TRBV24-1 and TRBJ1-1; D is unclear. The CDR3 spans 14 residues. The germline V gene has CDR1 KGHDR and CDR2 SFDVKD. Between the trimmed V and J ends, which lost 3 bases and 1 base, there was a span of 8 bases.

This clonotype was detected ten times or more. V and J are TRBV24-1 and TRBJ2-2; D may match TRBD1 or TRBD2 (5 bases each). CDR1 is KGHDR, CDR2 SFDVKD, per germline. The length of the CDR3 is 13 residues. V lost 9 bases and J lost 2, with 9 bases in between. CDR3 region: CATRDQNTGELFF. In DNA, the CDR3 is TGTGCCACCCGGGACCAAAACACCGGGGAGCTGTTTTTT.

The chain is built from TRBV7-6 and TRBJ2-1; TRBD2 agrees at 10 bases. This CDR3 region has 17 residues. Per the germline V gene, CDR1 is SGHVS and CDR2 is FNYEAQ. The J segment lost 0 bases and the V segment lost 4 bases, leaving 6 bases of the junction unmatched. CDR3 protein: CASSYTSGMSSYNEQFF. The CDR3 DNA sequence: TGTGCCAGCAGCTACACTAGCGGGATGAGCTCCTACAATGAGCAGTTCTTC.

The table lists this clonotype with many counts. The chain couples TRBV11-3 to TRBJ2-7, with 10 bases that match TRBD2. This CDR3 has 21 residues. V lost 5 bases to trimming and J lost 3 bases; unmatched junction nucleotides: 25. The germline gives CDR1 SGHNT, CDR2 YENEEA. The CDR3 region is CASSPISPGLAETPRDYEQYF. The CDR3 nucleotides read TGTGCCAGCAGCCCCATATCCCCAGGACTAGCGGAGACCCCACGAGACTACGAGCAGTACTTC.

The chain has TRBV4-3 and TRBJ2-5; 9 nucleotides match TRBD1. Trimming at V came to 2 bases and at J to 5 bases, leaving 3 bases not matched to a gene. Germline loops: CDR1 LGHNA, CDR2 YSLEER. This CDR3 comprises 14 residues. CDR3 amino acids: CASSQHRGLETQYF. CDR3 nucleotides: TGCGCCAGCAGCCAACACAGGGGGCTGGAGACCCAGTACTTC.

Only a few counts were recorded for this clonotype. Here the CDR3 reads CASSTGTGQVETQYF. CDR3 bases: TGTGCCAGTAGTACCGGGACAGGGCAGGTAGAGACCCAGTACTTC. V is TRBV19 and J is TRBJ2-5; 9 bases agree with TRBD1. The CDR3 is made up of 15 amino acids. Germline V gene sequence: CDR1 LNHDA, CDR2 SQIVND (reference sequence). The V segment lost 4 bases and the J segment 4 bases; nucleotides outside the gene matches: 7.

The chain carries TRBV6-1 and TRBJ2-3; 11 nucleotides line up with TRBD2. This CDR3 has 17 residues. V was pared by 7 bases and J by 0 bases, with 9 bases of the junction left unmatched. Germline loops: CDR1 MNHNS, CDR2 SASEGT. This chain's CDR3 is CASTSGLAATSTDTQYF. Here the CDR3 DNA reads TGTGCCAGCACCTCGGGACTAGCGGCGACTAGCACAGATACGCAGTATTTT.

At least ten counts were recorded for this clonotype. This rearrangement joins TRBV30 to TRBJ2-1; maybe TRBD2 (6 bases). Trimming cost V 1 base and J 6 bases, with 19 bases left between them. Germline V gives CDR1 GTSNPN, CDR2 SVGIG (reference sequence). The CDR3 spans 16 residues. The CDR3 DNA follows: TGTGCCTGGAGTGGAGAGCCGGGAGAGGGGCTCAATGAGCAGTTCTTC. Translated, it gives CAWSGEPGEGLNEQFF.

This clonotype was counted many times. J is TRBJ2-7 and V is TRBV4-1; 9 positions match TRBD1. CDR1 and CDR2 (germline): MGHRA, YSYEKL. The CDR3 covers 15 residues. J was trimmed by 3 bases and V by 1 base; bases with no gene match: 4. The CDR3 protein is CASSQGTGAIYEQYF. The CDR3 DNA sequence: TGCGCCAGCAGCCAAGGGACAGGGGCCATCTACGAGCAGTACTTC.

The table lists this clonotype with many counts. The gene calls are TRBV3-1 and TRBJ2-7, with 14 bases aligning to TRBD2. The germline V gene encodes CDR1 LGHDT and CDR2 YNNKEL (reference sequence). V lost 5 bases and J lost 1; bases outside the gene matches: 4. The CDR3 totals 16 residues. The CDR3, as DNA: TGTGCCAGCAGCTACGGGACTAGCGGGAGATCCTACGAGCAGTACTTC. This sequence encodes CASSYGTSGRSYEQYF.

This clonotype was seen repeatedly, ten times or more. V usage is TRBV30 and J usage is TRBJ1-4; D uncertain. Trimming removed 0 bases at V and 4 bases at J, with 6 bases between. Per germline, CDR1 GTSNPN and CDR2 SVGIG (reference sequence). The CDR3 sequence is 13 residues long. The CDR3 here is CAWSVWSNEKLFF. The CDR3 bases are TGTGCCTGGAGTGTATGGAGTAATGAAAAACTGTTTTTT.

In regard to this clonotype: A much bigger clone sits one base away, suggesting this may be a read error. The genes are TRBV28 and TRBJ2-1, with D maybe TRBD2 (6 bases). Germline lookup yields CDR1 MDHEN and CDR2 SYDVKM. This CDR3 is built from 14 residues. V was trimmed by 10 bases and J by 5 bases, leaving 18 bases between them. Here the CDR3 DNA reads TGTGCCACCATAGCGGAAGGGAGTGACAATGAGCAGTTCTTC. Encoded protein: CATIAEGSDNEQFF.

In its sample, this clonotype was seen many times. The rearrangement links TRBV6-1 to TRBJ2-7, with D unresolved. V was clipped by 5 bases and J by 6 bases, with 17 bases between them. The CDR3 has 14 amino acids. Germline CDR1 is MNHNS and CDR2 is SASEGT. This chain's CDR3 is CASSIGPLGGEQYF. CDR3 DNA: TGTGCCAGCAGTATTGGACCCCTCGGCGGCGAGCAGTACTTC.

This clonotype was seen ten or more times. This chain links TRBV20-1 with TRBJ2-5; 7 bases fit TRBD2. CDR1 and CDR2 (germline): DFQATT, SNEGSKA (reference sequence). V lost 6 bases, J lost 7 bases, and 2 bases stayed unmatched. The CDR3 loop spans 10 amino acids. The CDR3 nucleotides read TGCAGTGCAGGGGAGGGGACCCAGTACTTC. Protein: CSAGEGTQYF.

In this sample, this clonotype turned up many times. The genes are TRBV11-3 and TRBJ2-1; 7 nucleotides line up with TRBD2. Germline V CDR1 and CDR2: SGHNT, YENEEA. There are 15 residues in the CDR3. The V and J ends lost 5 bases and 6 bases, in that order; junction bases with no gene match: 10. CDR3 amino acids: CASSHGREWVNEQFF. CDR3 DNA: TGTGCCAGCAGCCACGGGCGGGAGTGGGTCAATGAGCAGTTCTTC.

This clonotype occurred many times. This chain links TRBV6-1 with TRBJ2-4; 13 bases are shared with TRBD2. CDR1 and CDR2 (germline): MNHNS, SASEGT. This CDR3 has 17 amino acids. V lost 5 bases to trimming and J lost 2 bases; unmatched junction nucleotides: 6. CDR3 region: CASSPGLAGVTKNIQYF. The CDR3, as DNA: TGTGCCAGCAGTCCCGGACTAGCGGGAGTAACCAAAAACATTCAGTACTTC.

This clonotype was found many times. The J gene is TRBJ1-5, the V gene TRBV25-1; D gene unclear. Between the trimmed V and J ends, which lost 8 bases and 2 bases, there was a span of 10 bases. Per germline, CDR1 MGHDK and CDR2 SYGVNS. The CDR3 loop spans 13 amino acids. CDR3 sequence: CASSASGNQPQHF. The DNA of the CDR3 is TGTGCCAGCTCCGCAAGTGGCAATCAGCCCCAGCATTTT.